There are many counts of the clone carrying this T cell receptor beta chain. What it binds is not known. Calling Graves' hyperthyroidism stable meant ophthalmopathy did not progress within 18 months. The patients, who ranged from 18 to 65 in age, presented with newly diagnosed hyperthyroidism lasting under 2 months. Exclusion criteria comprised uncontrolled infection, other autoimmune disease, pregnancy or lactation. The entry originates in a study of T cells in Graves' hyperthyroidism and ophthalmopathy. The study, taken as a whole, reports: Within blood appeared most thyroid clonotypes that had expanded above 0.001.

The CDR3 has 17 amino acids. Losses at the gene ends were 0 bases for V and 2 bases for J; bases not matched to a gene: 6. Germline loops: CDR1 SGHVS, CDR2 FQNEAQ. Amplification of TCR beta CDR3 regions used RNA as the template. A first-round RT-PCR of the TCR CDR3 used the HTBI primer set. MiXCR, applied by TCRdb to the multiplex PCR reads, yields one record per CDR3 protein. The sample shows around 520,000 distinct CDR3 sequences, roughly 14% of them seen only once. The chain recombines TRBV7-8 with TRBJ1-4, with TRBD1 matching 7 bases. The clonotype was recovered from a woman between 18 and 29 years old with Graves' hyperthyroidism. Sequenced: blood. CDR3 protein: CASSLAEGASTNEKLFF. In DNA form, the CDR3 reads TGTGCCAGCAGCTTAGCAGAGGGGGCATCGACTAATGAAAAACTGTTTTTT.